A selection of T cell receptor beta chains follows, all from one sample in a study of blood T cell repertoires in COVID-19. The data were produced by immunoSEQ multiplex PCR, yet TCRdb's version contains in-frame clones alone and is incomplete. The data contain about 150,000 clones, 76% of them singletons. Sequenced material: peripheral blood. The receptors were sampled from an elderly woman with acute or convalescent COVID-19. Both conserved end residues are part of each CDR3. D genes are given only for firm matches. Not all rows give a size; the values are once, few, many and, for expanded clones, a class.

- | - | TRBJ1-1 | TRBV6-1 | TGTGCCAGCAGTGACCTGCGGGGGAACACTGAAGCTTTCTTT | CASSDLRGNTEAFF
TRBD2 | - | TRBJ2-5 | TRBV5-1 | TGCGCCAGCAGCTTGGCACTAGCGGGAGTCGCAGAGACCCAGTACTTC | CASSLALAGVAETQYF
TRBD1 | - | TRBJ1-1 | TRBV27 | TGTGCCAGCAGTTTCCTCGACAGGGTGAACACTGAAGCTTTCTTT | CASSFLDRVNTEAFF
- | few | TRBJ1-6 | TRBV9 | TGTGCCAGCAGCCCTGGCCCTTCAAGCTCCTATAATTCACCCCTCCACTTT | CASSPGPSSSYNSPLHF
TRBD1 | few | TRBJ1-6 | TRBV19 | TGTGCCAGTAGATCCGGGACAGCGCATAATTCACCCCTCCACTTT | CASRSGTAHNSPLHF
TRBD2 | - | TRBJ2-7 | TRBV6-5 | TGTGCCAGCAGCTTGACTAGCGGGGGATCCTACGAGCAGTACTTC | CASSLTSGGSYEQYF
- | - | TRBJ1-2 | TRBV1 | TGCACCAGCAGCCCCCGGGACAGGGACGGCTACACCTTC | CTSSPRDRDGYTF
TRBD2 | - | TRBJ2-2 | TRBV6-5 | TGTGCCAGCAGCTACCGGGTGCGGGGGACCGGGGAGCTGTTTTTT | CASSYRVRGTGELFF
- | - | TRBJ1-5 | TRBV19 | TGTGCCAGTAGTGATTCGGGGGGGGCCAATCAGCCCCAGCATTTT | CASSDSGGANQPQHF
TRBD1 | - | TRBJ2-5 | TRBV30 | TGTGCCTGGAGTCGAGGGGGCTTGGGCCAAGAGACCCAGTACTTC | CAWSRGGLGQETQYF
- | few | TRBJ1-6 | TRBV5-6 | TGTGCCAGCAGCTTGTTCTCAGGAGGGGAAGGTTCACCCCTCCACTTT | CASSLFSGGEGSPLHF
TRBD1 | - | TRBJ2-2 | TRBV5-1 | TGCGCCAGCAGCCGGGACAGGATTAACACCGGGGAGCTGTTTTTT | CASSRDRINTGELFF
- | once | TRBJ2-2 | TRBV7-9 | TGTGCCAGCAGCCACTCTGTGAGCACCGGGGAGCTGTTTTTT | CASSHSVSTGELFF
- | - | TRBJ1-1 | TRBV3-1/TRBV3-2 | TGTGCCAGCAGCCAAGAAGGGGGATCTGAAGCTTTCTTT | CASSQEGGSEAFF
- | few | TRBJ1-1 | TRBV29-1 | TGCAGCGTTGTCGGGGTAGAAGCTTTCTTT | CSVVGVEAFF
TRBD1 | - | TRBJ1-6 | TRBV19 | TGTGCCAGTACCGGACAGGGGGGTTCACCCCTCCACTTT | CASTGQGGSPLHF
- | - | TRBJ1-4 | TRBV5-8 | TGTGCCAGCAGCCCACCGGTTGAAAAACTGTTTTTT | CASSPPVEKLFF
TRBD1 | - | TRBJ1-1 | TRBV18 | TGTGCCAGCTCTGACGGGACAGGGAACACTGAAGCTTTCTTT | CASSDGTGNTEAFF
TRBD1 | - | TRBJ2-2 | TRBV7-2 | TGTGCCAGCAGCCCCCGGGACAGGAACACCGGGGAGCTGTTTTTT | CASSPRDRNTGELFF
- | few | TRBJ1-3 | TRBV7-3 | TGTGCCAGCAGCTTAACAGACAGATCTGGAAACACCATATATTTT | CASSLTDRSGNTIYF
- | once | TRBJ1-5 | TRBV19 | TGTGCCAGTAAAGGGGTTATGGGGATGAATAGCAATCAGCCCCAGCATTTT | CASKGVMGMNSNQPQHF
TRBD1 | - | TRBJ1-6 | TRBV19 | TGTGCCAGTAGTCCGGGACAGGGTACCTATAATTCACCCCTCCACTTT | CASSPGQGTYNSPLHF
TRBD2 | few | TRBJ2-3 | TRBV7-3 | TGTGCCAGCAGCTTATCCGTGGGAGGGCCGACAGATACGCAGTATTTT | CASSLSVGGPTDTQYF
- | few | TRBJ1-1 | TRBV7-2 | TGTGCCAGCAGCCCACGGGACTTAAGGGCTTTCTTT | CASSPRDLRAFF
- | few | TRBJ1-1 | TRBV5-1 | TGCGCCAGCAGCCGACTTCTAGGGGACACTGAAGCTTTCTTT | CASSRLLGDTEAFF
- | - | TRBJ1-4 | TRBV6-6 | TGTGCCAGCAAGGGGGACGGATCCTTTTTT | CASKGDGSFF
TRBD2 | - | TRBJ2-5 | TRBV27 | TGTGCCAGCAAACCCACTAGCGGCCAAGAGACCCAGTACTTC | CASKPTSGQETQYF
- | - | TRBJ2-3 | TRBV6-5 | TGTGCCAGCAGGGACGGAGCGGTTGGAGATACGCAGTATTTT | CASRDGAVGDTQYF
TRBD1 | - | TRBJ1-1 | TRBV3-1/TRBV3-2 | TGTGCCAGTATCCCGGGGACAGACAACAACACTGAAGCTTTCTTT | CASIPGTDNNTEAFF